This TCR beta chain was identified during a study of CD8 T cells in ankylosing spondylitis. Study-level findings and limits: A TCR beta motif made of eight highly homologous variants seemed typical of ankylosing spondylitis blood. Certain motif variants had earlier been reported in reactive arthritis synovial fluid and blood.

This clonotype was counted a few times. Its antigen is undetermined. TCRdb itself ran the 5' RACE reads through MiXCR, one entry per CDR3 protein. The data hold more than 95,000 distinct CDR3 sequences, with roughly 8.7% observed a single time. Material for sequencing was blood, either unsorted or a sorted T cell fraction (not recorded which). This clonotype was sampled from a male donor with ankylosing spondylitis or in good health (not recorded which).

The CDR3 loop reads CASSFTGVTGANVLTF. The CDR3 DNA is TGTGCCAGCAGCTTTACAGGGGTAACTGGGGCCAACGTCCTGACTTTC. The chain employs TRBV7-9 and TRBJ2-6; 7 nucleotides line up with TRBD1. CDR1 is SEHNR, CDR2 FQNEAQ, per germline (reference sequence). The ends lost 3 bases at V and 2 bases at J; junction bases unmatched: 4. This CDR3 spans 16 amino acids. The full variable domain, rest sourced from reference TRBV7-9 and TRBJ2-6, is DTGVSQNPRHKITKRGQNVTFRCDPISEHNRLYWYRQTLGQGPEFLTYFQNEAQLEKSRLLSDRFSAERPKGSFSTLEIQRTEQGDSAMYLCASSFTGVTGANVLTFGAGSRLTVL.